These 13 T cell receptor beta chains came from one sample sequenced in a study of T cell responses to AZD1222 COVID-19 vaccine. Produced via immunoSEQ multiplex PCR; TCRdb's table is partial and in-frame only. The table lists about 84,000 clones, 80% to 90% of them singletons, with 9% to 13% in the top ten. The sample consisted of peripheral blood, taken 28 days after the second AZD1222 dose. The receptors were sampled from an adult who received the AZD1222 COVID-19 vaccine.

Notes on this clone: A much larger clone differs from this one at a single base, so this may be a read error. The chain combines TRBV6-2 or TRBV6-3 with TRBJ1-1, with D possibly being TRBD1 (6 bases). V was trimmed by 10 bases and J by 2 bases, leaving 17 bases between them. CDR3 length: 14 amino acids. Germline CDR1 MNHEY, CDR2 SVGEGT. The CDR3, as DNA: TGTGCCAACAGCCTGACAGGATTTAACACTGAAGCTTTCTTT. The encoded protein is CANSLTGFNTEAFF.

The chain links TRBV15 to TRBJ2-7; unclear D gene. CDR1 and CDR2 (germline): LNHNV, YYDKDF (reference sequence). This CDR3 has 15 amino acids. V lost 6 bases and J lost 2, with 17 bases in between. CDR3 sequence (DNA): TGTGCCACCAGGCGCGGTAGAGCCGAAGCCTACGAGCAGTACTTC. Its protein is CATRRGRAEAYEQYF. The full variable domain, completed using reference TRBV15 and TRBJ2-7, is DAMVIQNPRYQVTQFGKPVTLSCSQTLNHNVMYWYQQKSSQAPKLLFHYYDKDFNNEADTPDNFQSRRPNTSFCFLDIRSPGLGDTAMYLCATRRGRAEAYEQYFGPGTRLTVT.

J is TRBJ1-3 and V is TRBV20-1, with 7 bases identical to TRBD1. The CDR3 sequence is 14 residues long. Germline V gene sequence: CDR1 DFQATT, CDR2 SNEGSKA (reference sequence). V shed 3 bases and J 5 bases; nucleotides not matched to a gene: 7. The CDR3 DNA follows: TGCAGTGCTAGTCCCTACAGGGGCAGAAACACCATATATTTT. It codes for CSASPYRGRNTIYF.

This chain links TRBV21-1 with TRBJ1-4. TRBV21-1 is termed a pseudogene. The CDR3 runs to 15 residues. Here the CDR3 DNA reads TGTGCCAGCAGCAAATATTGGGGGGAGAATGAAAAACTGTTTTTT. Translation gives CASSKYWGENEKLFF.

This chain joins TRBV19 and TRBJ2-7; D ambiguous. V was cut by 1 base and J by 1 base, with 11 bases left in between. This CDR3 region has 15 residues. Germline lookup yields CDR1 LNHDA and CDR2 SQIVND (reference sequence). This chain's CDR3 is CASSIAVNPSYEQYV. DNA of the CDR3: TGTGCCAGTAGTATAGCAGTCAACCCGTCCTACGAGCAGTACGTC.

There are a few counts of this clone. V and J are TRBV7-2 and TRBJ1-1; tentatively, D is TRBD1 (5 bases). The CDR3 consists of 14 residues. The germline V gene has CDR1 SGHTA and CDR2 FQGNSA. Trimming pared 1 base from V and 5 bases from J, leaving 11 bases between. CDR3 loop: CASSLEGVRTEAFF. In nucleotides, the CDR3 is TGTGCCAGCAGCTTAGAAGGGGTCAGGACTGAAGCTTTCTTT.

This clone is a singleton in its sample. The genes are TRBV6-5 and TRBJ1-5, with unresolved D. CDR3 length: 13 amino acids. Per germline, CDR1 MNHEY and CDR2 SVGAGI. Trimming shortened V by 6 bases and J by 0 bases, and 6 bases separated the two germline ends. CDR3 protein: CASSRYSNQPQHF. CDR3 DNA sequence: TGTGCCAGCAGCAGGTATAGCAATCAGCCCCAGCATTTT.

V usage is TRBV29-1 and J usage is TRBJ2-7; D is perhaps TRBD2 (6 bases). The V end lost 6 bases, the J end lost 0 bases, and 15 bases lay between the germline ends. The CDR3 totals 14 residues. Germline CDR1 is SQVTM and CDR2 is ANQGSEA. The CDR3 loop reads CSVAGTLDSYEQYF. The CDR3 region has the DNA TGCAGCGTCGCCGGGACTCTAGACTCCTACGAGCAGTACTTC.

In nucleotides, the CDR3 is TGTGCCAGTAGTTTCACAGATACGCAGTATTTT. Its translation is CASSFTDTQYF. This rearrangement joins TRBV19 to TRBJ2-3; D call uncertain. Trimming left V 5 bases short and J 2 bases short, with 2 bases between. The length of the CDR3 is 11 residues. CDR1 and CDR2 (germline): LNHDA, SQIVND (reference sequence).

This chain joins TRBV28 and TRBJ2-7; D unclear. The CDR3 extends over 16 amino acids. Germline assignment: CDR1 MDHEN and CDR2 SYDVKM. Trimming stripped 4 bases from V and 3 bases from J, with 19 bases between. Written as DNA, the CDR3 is TGTGCCAGCAGTTCGCCACAGTTGGGCACCTACTACGAGCAGTACTTC. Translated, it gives CASSSPQLGTYYEQYF.

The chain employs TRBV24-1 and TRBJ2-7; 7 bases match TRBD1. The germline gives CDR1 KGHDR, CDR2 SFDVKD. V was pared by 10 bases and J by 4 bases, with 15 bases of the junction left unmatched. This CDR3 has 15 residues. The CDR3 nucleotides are TGTGCCACTCTACTGACAGGGTTAATGCTGTACGAGCAGTACTTC. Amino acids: CATLLTGLMLYEQYF.

CDR3 sequence (DNA): TGTGCCAGCAGCGGGCGGCGGGTTAGCTCCTACGAGCAGTACTTC. Its translation is CASSGRRVSSYEQYF. V gene TRBV6-5 combines with J gene TRBJ2-7; a weak D match, TRBD2 (5 bases). V was trimmed by 6 bases and J by 0 bases, leaving 15 bases between them. The CDR3 extends over 15 amino acids. From germline, CDR1 is MNHEY and CDR2 SVGAGI.

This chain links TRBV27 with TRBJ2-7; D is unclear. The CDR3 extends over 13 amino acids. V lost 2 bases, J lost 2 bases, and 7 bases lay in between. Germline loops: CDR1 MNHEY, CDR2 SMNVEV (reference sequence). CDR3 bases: TGTGCCAGCAGTTTAGGGTTTACCTACGAGCAGTACTTC. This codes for CASSLGFTYEQYF.